The clone carrying this TCR beta chain is a singleton in its sample. Its antigen is unidentified. Some clones are missing from TCRdb's copy, which holds only in-frame ones; the method was immunoSEQ multiplex PCR. The sample comprises tens of thousands of clones, 70% to 90% of which are singletons, and 3.5% to 4% rests with the top ten. Per germline, CDR1 SNHLY and CDR2 FYNNEI. The CDR3 length is 15 residues. Unmatched junction bases numbered 7, after V lost 7 bases and J lost 3 bases. Among the roughly 120 subjects of the validation cohort, separate from the roughly 670-subject first cohort, were the donors. This sample is part of a study of cytomegalovirus exposure and HLA in healthy donors. Points from the study as a whole: Rarity characterized most TCR sequences, yet some public TCRs appeared in many donors. The investigators catalogued about 170 TCR beta chains as cytomegalovirus-associated.

V usage is TRBV2 and J usage is TRBJ2-2, with 8 bases that match TRBD2. Sequencing was carried out using PBMCs. This TCR derives from a woman between 18 and 29 years old in good health and CMV-seropositive. CDR3 sequence (DNA): TGTGCCAGCACCCCTGCGGGAGGTTACACCGGGGAGCTGTTTTTT. Translated, it gives CASTPAGGYTGELFF.